The 18 T cell receptor beta chains given below trace back to one sample, sequenced in a study of blood T cell repertoires in COVID-19. Some clones are missing from TCRdb's copy, which holds only in-frame ones; the method was immunoSEQ multiplex PCR. Found here are about 180,000 clones, roughly 89% of them singletons; the top ten hold roughly 2.4%. What was sequenced was PBMCs or T cells enriched from blood (not recorded which). These receptors were obtained from a woman aged 35 to 49 with acute COVID-19.

J is TRBJ2-7 and V is TRBV6-1, with TRBD1 matching over 8 bases. This CDR3 spans 13 amino acids. V shed 6 bases and J 4 bases; nucleotides not matched to a gene: 5. Per the germline V gene, CDR1 is MNHNS and CDR2 is SASEGT. Written as DNA, the CDR3 is TGTGCCAGCAGCCCAGGGACAGGTTACGAGCAGTACTTC. Translating it yields CASSPGTGYEQYF.

The V gene is TRBV5-5, the J gene TRBJ1-2; TRBD1 agrees at 9 bases. J was trimmed by 4 bases and V by 4 bases; bases with no gene match: 8. Germline V gene lookup returns CDR1 SGHKS and CDR2 YYEKEE (reference sequence). The length of the CDR3 is 15 residues. The chain's CDR3 is CASSPRTGVAYGYTF. In nucleotides, the CDR3 is TGTGCCAGCAGCCCTAGGACAGGGGTGGCCTATGGCTACACCTTC.

The V and J genes are TRBV19 and TRBJ2-6; 8 nucleotides align to TRBD1. The CDR3 contains 19 residues. The V segment lost 4 bases and the J segment 1 base; nucleotides outside the gene matches: 12. CDR1 and CDR2 (germline): LNHDA, SQIVND (reference sequence). The DNA for the CDR3 is TGTGCCAGTAGTAGACACGGACAGGGCCCCGAATCTGGGGCCAACGTCCTGACTTTC. Translating gives CASSRHGQGPESGANVLTF.

This chain uses TRBV2 with TRBJ2-5; 10 nucleotides align to TRBD2. CDR3 length equals 13 residues. Per germline, CDR1 SNHLY and CDR2 FYNNEI. The junction had 1 base not matched to a gene; V was cut back by 6 bases and J by 3 bases. DNA for the CDR3: TGTGCCAGCAGAACTAGCGGGGAAGAGACCCAGTACTTC. Translation: CASRTSGEETQYF.

The rearrangement joins TRBV19 to TRBJ2-1, with TRBD2 matching 7 bases. Germline CDR1 is LNHDA and CDR2 is SQIVND (reference sequence). With 2 bases clipped from V and 0 bases from J, the junction kept 7 bases outside the gene matches. This CDR3 has 17 amino acids. DNA of the CDR3: TGTGCCAGTAGTATAACCAGCGGGGAAAGCTCCTACAATGAGCAGTTCTTC. It yields the protein CASSITSGESSYNEQFF.

V usage is TRBV13 and J usage is TRBJ2-7; 8 bases are shared with TRBD2. V lost 2 bases, J lost 0 bases, and 0 bases stayed unmatched. CDR1 and CDR2 from the germline V gene are PRHDT and FYEKMQ (reference sequence). The CDR3 contains 14 residues. CDR3 bases: TGTGCCAGCAGCTTACGGGGGGGCTCCTACGAGCAGTACTTC. Protein product: CASSLRGGSYEQYF. The entire variable domain, with the rest obtained from reference TRBV13 and TRBJ2-7, is as follows: AAGVIQSPRHLIKEKRETATLKCYPIPRHDTVYWYQQGPGQDPQFLISFYEKMQSDKGSIPDRFSAQQFSDYHSELNMSSLELGDSALYFCASSLRGGSYEQYFGPGTRLTVT.

The chain carries TRBV11-2 and TRBJ1-1; perhaps TRBD1 as D (5 bases). Germline CDR1 is SGHAT and CDR2 is FQNNGV. The CDR3 is 16 residues long. V shed 1 base and J shed 2 bases, with 14 bases lying between them. For the CDR3, the DNA is TGTGCCAGCAGCTTAGTCGGGGGATCGGTCAACACTGAAGCTTTCTTT. Translating it yields CASSLVGGSVNTEAFF.

The chain carries TRBV7-9 and TRBJ2-5, with TRBD1 matching 7 bases. Per germline, CDR1 SEHNR and CDR2 FQNEAQ (reference sequence). This CDR3 has 17 residues. After removal of 2 bases from V and 7 bases from J, the junction contained 16 bases not matched to a gene. This CDR3 reads CASSLNWLAGGNGTQYF. The CDR3 nucleotides read TGTGCCAGCAGCTTAAATTGGTTGGCAGGGGGAAATGGGACCCAGTACTTC.

The rearrangement joins TRBV19 to TRBJ2-1; D not certain. V was pared by 4 bases and J by 0 bases, with 4 bases between. The CDR3 loop spans 13 amino acids. CDR1 is LNHDA and CDR2 is SQIVND in the germline V gene (reference sequence). CDR3 DNA sequence: TGTGCCAGTAGTACTAGCTCCTACAATGAGCAGTTCTTC. Translation gives CASSTSSYNEQFF.

The chain couples TRBV7-9 to TRBJ1-4; 8 bases agree with TRBD1. V shed 4 bases, J shed 8 bases, and the junction held 12 bases outside the gene matches. Germline assignment: CDR1 SEHNR and CDR2 FQNEAQ (reference sequence). The CDR3 sequence is 16 residues long. The DNA of the CDR3 is TGTGCCAGCAGCTCCGACAGGGGAGCGGGTATAGAAAAACTGTTTTTT. Residues: CASSSDRGAGIEKLFF.

The rearrangement links TRBV2 to TRBJ1-5, with 8 bases matching TRBD1. The CDR3 sequence is 14 residues long. In germline, CDR1 is SNHLY, CDR2 FYNNEI. The V gene end was trimmed by 6 bases and the J gene end by 7 bases; junction bases not matched to a gene: 8. CDR3 in amino acids: CASRGQAPGQPQHF. CDR3 nucleotide sequence: TGTGCCAGCAGGGGACAGGCCCCTGGGCAGCCCCAGCATTTT.

The table lists this clone with a count of one. The chain uses TRBV6-5 and TRBJ1-2; no reliable D call. Trimming removed 0 bases at V and 8 bases at J, with 10 bases between. Per germline, CDR1 MNHEY and CDR2 SVGAGI. The CDR3 is 13 residues long. The DNA for the CDR3 is TGTGCCAGCAGTTACTCAGACAAGGCAGGCTACACCTTC. Translated: CASSYSDKAGYTF.

This chain joins TRBV25-1 and TRBJ2-3; D is uncertain. The CDR3 extends over 15 amino acids. The V end was cut by 6 bases, the J end by 0 bases, with 13 bases between. Germline V gives CDR1 MGHDK, CDR2 SYGVNS. CDR3 DNA sequence: TGTGCCAGCAGGGAAACCCTAACTAGCACAGATACGCAGTATTTT. This sequence encodes CASRETLTSTDTQYF.

The rearrangement joins TRBV2 to TRBJ2-7; 7 nucleotides align to TRBD1. The CDR3 has 16 amino acids. Germline CDR1 SNHLY, CDR2 FYNNEI. V trimming: 5 bases; J trimming: 3 bases; junction bases outside the gene matches: 13. CDR3 amino acids: CASSPFLDRKGYEQYF. The CDR3 nucleotides are TGTGCCAGCAGTCCTTTTCTGGACAGGAAAGGCTACGAGCAGTACTTC.

This chain uses TRBV19 with TRBJ1-2, with 7 bases that match TRBD1. V lost 4 bases to trimming and J lost 8 bases; unmatched junction nucleotides: 7. The CDR3 is 13 amino acids. Germline-derived CDR1 and CDR2 are LNHDA and SQIVND (reference sequence). This CDR3 is CASSKGQSFGYTF. The DNA of the CDR3 is TGTGCCAGTAGTAAGGGACAGTCTTTCGGCTACACCTTC. The whole variable domain, filled in from reference TRBV19 and TRBJ1-2, reads DGGITQSPKYLFRKEGQNVTLSCEQNLNHDAMYWYRQDPGQGLRLIYYSQIVNDFQKGDIAEGYSVSREKKESFPLTVTSAQKNPTAFYLCASSKGQSFGYTFGSGTRLTVV.

V gene TRBV11-2 combines with J gene TRBJ2-1; no definite D call. Trimming stripped 0 bases from V and 8 bases from J, with 14 bases between. Per the germline V gene, CDR1 is SGHAT and CDR2 is FQNNGV. This CDR3 is 15 amino acids long. The CDR3 loop reads CASSLEASLRDEQFF. DNA of the CDR3: TGTGCCAGCAGCTTAGAGGCTAGTCTACGCGATGAGCAGTTCTTC.

The CDR3 loop reads CASSSKSGGGYEQYF. The CDR3 DNA follows: TGTGCCAGCAGCTCGAAAAGCGGGGGAGGCTACGAGCAGTACTTC. The rearrangement links TRBV5-4 to TRBJ2-7; 8 bases agree with TRBD2. Losses at the gene ends were 3 bases for V and 3 bases for J; bases not matched to a gene: 8. The CDR3 is made up of 15 amino acids. Germline CDR1 reads SGHNT; CDR2 reads YYREEE (reference sequence).

V and J are TRBV12-3 or TRBV12-4 and TRBJ1-2, with 9 nucleotides matching TRBD1. The trim removed 5 bases at V and 12 bases at J, leaving 10 bases unmatched. The CDR3 has 13 residues. The CDR3 protein is CASSAMMGQGHTF. CDR3 bases: TGTGCCAGCAGTGCCATGATGGGACAGGGCCACACCTTC.